The 8 T cell receptor beta chains in this list originate from one sample, sequenced in a study of Graves' ophthalmopathy and Graves' hyperthyroidism. Researchers took RNA transcripts and amplified TCR beta CDR3 regions from them. In the first round, RT-PCR was carried out with HTBI primers, and a multiplex PCR formed the second round. TCRdb processed the multiplex PCR reads anew with MiXCR; each CDR3 protein has one entry. The sample includes hundreds of thousands of distinct CDR3 sequences, 22% of them seen just once. The sequenced sample was peripheral blood. The receptor source for this set is a woman between 18 and 29 years old with stable Graves' hyperthyroidism. Some clones in this sample may be carry-over from other donors' samples.

The chain combines TRBV7-8 with TRBJ2-7, with D uncertain. V lost 2 bases to trimming and J lost 4 bases, with 6 bases between them. This CDR3 comprises 12 residues. Germline V gene sequence: CDR1 SGHVS, CDR2 FQNEAQ. The CDR3 sequence: CASSLILYEQYF. DNA of the CDR3: TGTGCCAGCAGCTTAATCTTATACGAGCAGTACTTC.

This clonotype was picked up many times. The junction departs from the called germline gene at one end, perhaps through a read error. The CDR3 sequence: CASSYKLSRPNAEAFF. The CDR3 DNA reads as TGTGCCAGCAGTTATAAACTCAGCAGACCGAACGCTGAAGCTTTCTTT. The J gene is TRBJ1-1, the V gene TRBV6-5, with D unclear. There are 16 residues in the CDR3. CDR1 and CDR2 (germline): MNHEY, SVGAGI.

The chain employs TRBV28 and TRBJ2-2; D not resolved. Germline V lookup: CDR1 MDHEN, CDR2 SYDVKM. Trimming left V 2 bases short and J 2 bases short, with 15 bases between. The CDR3 contains 17 residues. This CDR3 is CASSLPPWPINTGELFF. The CDR3 DNA sequence: TGTGCCAGCAGTTTACCTCCGTGGCCGATAAACACCGGGGAGCTGTTTTTT.

This sequence joins TRBV18 and TRBJ2-7, with 8 bases matching TRBD1. V shed 4 bases and J 6 bases; nucleotides not matched to a gene: 5. Germline values: CDR1 KGHSH, CDR2 LQKENI. CDR3 length: 13 residues. The chain's CDR3 is CASSHGQGGEQYF. The CDR3 DNA is TGTGCCAGCTCACATGGACAGGGTGGCGAGCAGTACTTC.

The sample holds a few counts of this clonotype. The junction departs from the called germline gene at one end, perhaps through a read error. J is TRBJ2-5 and V is TRBV18, with 7 positions matching TRBD1. Germline assignment: CDR1 KGHSH and CDR2 LQKENI. There are 13 residues in the CDR3. The CDR3 DNA sequence: TGTGCCAGCTTCCGGGACAGACAAGGGACCCAGTACTTC. Its translation is CASFRDRQGTQYF.

Ten or more counts support this clonotype. The gene calls are TRBV6-1 and TRBJ1-6; unclear D gene. This CDR3 region has 15 residues. V was shortened by 2 bases and J by 9 bases, with 14 bases between the two germline ends. CDR1 and CDR2 (germline): MNHNS, SASEGT. The CDR3 DNA reads as TGTGCCAGCAGTGAACTGGATACGGGTATTTCACCCCTCCACTTT. Residues: CASSELDTGISPLHF.

V and J are TRBV11-2 and TRBJ1-2; D gene uncertain. The CDR3 covers 15 residues. The ends were cut back, 0 bases at V and 5 bases at J, with 13 bases in the middle. Per the germline V gene, CDR1 is SGHAT and CDR2 is FQNNGV. The chain's CDR3 is CASSLDWRTNYGYTF. DNA of the CDR3: TGTGCCAGCAGCTTAGACTGGAGAACCAATTATGGCTACACCTTC.

This clonotype was seen many times. In nucleotides, the CDR3 is TGTGCCAGCAGTTCGCCCACGACAGGGTTCTACGAGCAGTACTTC. Its protein is CASSSPTTGFYEQYF. The chain is built from TRBV28 and TRBJ2-7; 7 bases agree with TRBD1. The V segment lost 4 bases and the J segment 3 bases; nucleotides outside the gene matches: 9. The CDR3 sequence is 15 residues long. Germline V gene lookup returns CDR1 MDHEN and CDR2 SYDVKM.